These T cell receptor beta chains were read from a single sample in a study of shared clonotypes between healthy human individuals. TCRdb's table, derived via immunoSEQ multiplex PCR, lists solely in-frame clones and lacks some. The data show about 700,000 clones, 74% seen once. Sequenced: memory CD4+ T cells sorted from blood. These receptor sequences come from a woman aged 30 to 39 in good health. Each CDR3 is given with its conserved first and last residue. D genes are given only for firm matches. Clone size, where shown, is once, few, many, or a class for clones that have expanded.

.,TRBJ2-5,TRBV29-1,.,TGCAGCGGGGATGCAGGGCAAGAGACCCAGTACTTC,CSGDAGQETQYF
TRBD1,TRBJ1-1,TRBV2,.,TGTGCCAGCAGGAGGACAGGGGACGCTTTCTTT,CASRRTGDAFF
.,TRBJ1-1,TRBV7-9,once,TGTGCCAGCAGCTTTGGCAGGGGCACTGAAGCTTTCTTT,CASSFGRGTEAFF
TRBD2,TRBJ2-1,TRBV7-3,.,TGTGCCAGCAGTCGGACTAGCGGGACCTCCAATGAGCAGTTCTTC,CASSRTSGTSNEQFF
.,TRBJ1-1,TRBV18,.,TGTGCCAGCTCATTATCGGGGAACACTGAAGCTTTCTTT,CASSLSGNTEAFF
.,TRBJ2-5,TRBV11-2,.,TGTGCCAGCAGCTTAGTTTTAGCGGAAGAGACCCAGTACTTC,CASSLVLAEETQYF
TRBD1,TRBJ1-4,TRBV5-1,.,TGCGCCAGCAGCTTGGAGGGCAGGGGGCACGAAAAACTGTTTTTT,CASSLEGRGHEKLFF
.,TRBJ2-7,TRBV27,.,TGTGCCAGCAGACTGTCCTCCAGTATCTCCTACGAGCAGTACTTC,CASRLSSSISYEQYF
.,TRBJ2-1,TRBV15,.,TGTGCCACCAGCAGAGGGGGCACGGCGGGAACCTACAATGAGCAGTTCTTC,CATSRGGTAGTYNEQFF
TRBD1,TRBJ2-7,TRBV27,few,TGTGCCAGCAGTTTTGGTAGTCCCGGGACAGGGGGCTACGAGCAGTACTTC,CASSFGSPGTGGYEQYF
TRBD1,TRBJ1-4,TRBV5-5,few,TGTGCCAGCAGCCACAGAAGACAGGGTCAGAATGAAAAACTGTTTTTT,CASSHRRQGQNEKLFF
.,TRBJ1-1,TRBV29-1,.,TGCAGCGGACGCCGATCTCTCACTGAAGCTTTCTTT,CSGRRSLTEAFF
TRBD1,TRBJ2-7,TRBV6-5,.,TGTGCCAGCAGTTACTCACCCCCGGGGACAGGGGAAGAGCAGTACTTC,CASSYSPPGTGEEQYF
TRBD2,TRBJ2-7,TRBV5-1,.,TGCGCCAGCACAATAGCGGGAGGTGTGGACGAGCAGTACTTC,CASTIAGGVDEQYF
.,TRBJ2-3,TRBV5-6,.,TGTGCCAGCAGCTTGGTTCCAGATACGCAGTATTTT,CASSLVPDTQYF
.,TRBJ2-7,TRBV21-1,few,TGTGCCAGCAGCAAACAGGGTCAATTCTTC,CASSKQGQFF
TRBD2,TRBJ2-1,TRBV9,.,TGTGCCAGCAGCATAAGCGGGGGATACAATGAGCAGTTCTTC,CASSISGGYNEQFF
.,TRBJ1-5,TRBV28,few,TGTGCCAGCAGACAGGGTAGCAATCAGCCCCAGCATTTT,CASRQGSNQPQHF
.,TRBJ2-2,TRBV15,.,TGTGCCACCAGCGTCCAGGTCAACGGGGAGCTGTTTTTT,CATSVQVNGELFF
.,TRBJ1-5,TRBV7-2,few,TGTGCCAGCAGCTTAGTCTCCCTGATTAGCAATCAGCCCCAGCATTTT,CASSLVSLISNQPQHF
.,TRBJ1-5,TRBV28,.,TGTGCCAGCAGTTTGGGGTTGCAGCCCCAGCATTTT,CASSLGLQPQHF
.,TRBJ2-1,TRBV27,.,TGTGCCAGCAGTTTATCGAGTGAGCAGTTCTTC,CASSLSSEQFF
.,TRBJ2-5,TRBV10-1,few,TGCGCCAGCACACACGCAACCCAGTACTTC,CASTHATQYF
TRBD1,TRBJ2-7,TRBV27,.,TGTGCCAGCAGTTCAGGACAGGGGCCGAGTTACGAGCAGTACTTC,CASSSGQGPSYEQYF
TRBD2,TRBJ2-7,TRBV4-1,.,TGCGCCAGCAGCCAAGGGGGGGGGTCCTACGAGCAGTACTTC,CASSQGGGSYEQYF
TRBD2,TRBJ2-5,TRBV5-1,.,TGCGCCAGCAGAGTGGGAGGGGAGACCCAGTACTTC,CASRVGGETQYF
TRBD2,TRBJ2-5,TRBV25-1,few,TGTGCCAGCAGCCGCCCGAGGGGACTAGCCGGGCAAGAGACCCAGTACTTC,CASSRPRGLAGQETQYF
TRBD2,TRBJ2-5,TRBV25-1,.,TGTGCCAGCAGAGGCGGGGGGACCCAGTACTTC,CASRGGGTQYF
TRBD1,TRBJ1-1,TRBV7-9,few,TGTGCCAGCAGCTCGACAGGGGGTGTGAACACTGAAGCTTTCTTT,CASSSTGGVNTEAFF
.,TRBJ1-1,TRBV12-5,.,TGTGCTAGTGGTTTCTCAGGAACCACTGAAGCTTTCTTT,CASGFSGTTEAFF
.,TRBJ1-4,TRBV5-1,.,TGCGCCAGCAGCCCGGGGGACTATAATGAAAAACTGTTTTTT,CASSPGDYNEKLFF
.,TRBJ2-7,TRBV15,.,TGTGCCACCAGCAGGCCGGGGGGCGGGGAGCAGTACTTC,CATSRPGGGEQYF
TRBD2,TRBJ2-1,TRBV6-1,.,TGTGCCAGCAGGCCCCCACTAGCGGCCAATGAGCAGTTCTTC,CASRPPLAANEQFF
.,TRBJ2-7,TRBV11-2,.,TGTGCCAGCAGCGAATATGATTATCGGGGCCCTCCCCGCTACGAGCAGTACTTC,CASSEYDYRGPPRYEQYF
.,TRBJ2-7,TRBV4-1,.,TGCGCCAGCAGCCCCAGCGGAGGGAGGACCTACGAGCAGTACTTC,CASSPSGGRTYEQYF
.,TRBJ1-5,TRBV28,.,TGTGCCAGCAGTTTCCCGGGACCCGGTCGGCCCCAGCATTTT,CASSFPGPGRPQHF
TRBD1,TRBJ1-1,TRBV13,.,TGTGCCAGCAGCTTCGCAGGGGGCGCTTTTATCACTGAAGCTTTCTTT,CASSFAGGAFITEAFF
.,TRBJ1-1,TRBV18,once,TGTGCCAGCTCACACGGACAGATGAACACTGAAGCTTTCTTT,CASSHGQMNTEAFF
.,TRBJ2-6,TRBV2,.,TGTGCCAGCCTCTCAAGAGCGATGGGGGACTCTGGGGCCAACGTCCTGACTTTC,CASLSRAMGDSGANVLTF
.,TRBJ1-1,TRBV18,.,TGTGCCAGCTCACCCTGGACAGACGGAACTGAAGCTTTCTTT,CASSPWTDGTEAFF
.,TRBJ2-5,TRBV10-3,.,TGTGCCATCAGTCAGGGTCCAGAGACCCAGTACTTC,CAISQGPETQYF
.,TRBJ1-4,TRBV2,.,TGTGCCAGCAGTGGGGGGGCTAATGAAAAACTGTTTTTT,CASSGGANEKLFF
TRBD2,TRBJ2-2,TRBV5-1,once,TGCGCCAGCAGCTTGGAACTAGCGGGATACACCGGGGAGCTGTTTTTT,CASSLELAGYTGELFF
.,TRBJ2-7,TRBV5-6,.,TGTGCCAGCAGCTTGCTCGACTCCTACGAGCAGTACTTC,CASSLLDSYEQYF
.,TRBJ1-1,TRBV10-3,.,TGTGCCATCAGTGACAGGGCCTCGAACACTGAAGCTTTCTTT,CAISDRASNTEAFF
TRBD1,TRBJ1-5,TRBV28,.,TGTGCCAGCAGTCCACCGGGACAGCATAGCAATCAGCCCCAGCATTTT,CASSPPGQHSNQPQHF
.,TRBJ2-2,TRBV28,.,TGTGCCAGCAGCCTGGCGGAGCACGCATTGAACACCGGGGAGCTGTTTTTT,CASSLAEHALNTGELFF
.,TRBJ2-7,TRBV28,.,TGTGCCAGCAGTTTATTTTCTGGTACGGGGACACCTCAAAGGCGGCAGTACTTC,CASSLFSGTGTPQRRQYF
.,TRBJ1-5,TRBV28,.,TGTGCCAGCAGTTCCGATGGACCTCGGCGGGGGCAGCATTTT,CASSSDGPRRGQHF
.,TRBJ2-1,TRBV25-1,.,TGTGCCAGCAGTCCAGGTCAGGGAGTTAATGAGCAGTTCTTC,CASSPGQGVNEQFF
.,TRBJ1-3,TRBV15,once,TGTGCCACCAGCCGGTTGGGCTACGGGGACTCTGGAAACACCATATATTTT,CATSRLGYGDSGNTIYF
TRBD1,TRBJ1-1,TRBV18,.,TGTGCCAGCTCACCAATCAGGGGGGACTCTGAAGCTTTCTTT,CASSPIRGDSEAFF
TRBD1,TRBJ2-4,TRBV18,.,TGTGCCAGCTCACCACTTGTAGGGACAGGGAAACAAAACATTCAGTACTTC,CASSPLVGTGKQNIQYF
TRBD1,TRBJ1-4,TRBV19,few,TGTGCCAGTTCCCGGGACAGCCTTGAAAAACTGTTTTTT,CASSRDSLEKLFF
.,TRBJ2-2,TRBV7-6,.,TGTGCCAGCAGCTTAAGGCCGGACACCGGGGAGCTGTTTTTT,CASSLRPDTGELFF
TRBD1,TRBJ2-7,TRBV19,.,TGTGCCAGTAGTCCTCGGGACAGGGGGTTTAAGGGCTACGAGCAGTACTTC,CASSPRDRGFKGYEQYF
.,TRBJ2-2,TRBV5-1,few,TGCGCCAGCATGCCGGGAGCGAACACCGGGGAGCTGTTTTTT,CASMPGANTGELFF
TRBD1,TRBJ1-2,TRBV6-5,.,TGTGCCAGCACCTCAAGGGGGCAAGGTGGCTACACCTTC,CASTSRGQGGYTF
.,TRBJ1-3,TRBV21-1,.,TGTGCCAGCAGCAAACGACAGGGAGTTTCCTCTGGAAACACCATATATTTT,CASSKRQGVSSGNTIYF
.,TRBJ2-3,TRBV5-4,few,TGTGCCAGCAGCTTGGAGGGAGATACGCAGTATTTT,CASSLEGDTQYF